The present T cell receptor (beta chain) was sequenced within a study of blood T cell repertoires in COVID-19. Sequenced by immunoSEQ multiplex PCR; TCRdb stores in-frame clones only, minus some. This repertoire shows more than 95,000 clones, about four fifths found once; its top ten account for roughly a tenth. J lost 7 bases, V lost 9 bases, and 6 bases had no gene match. CDR1 and CDR2 from the germline V gene are LNHDA and SQIVND (reference sequence). CDR3 length: 12 amino acids. Sequenced material: peripheral blood. This chain links TRBV19 with TRBJ1-2; TRBD1 matches 9 bases. The TCR sequence derives from a woman in her 70s with acute or convalescent COVID-19. CDR3 loop: CASSGTGLGYTF. Written as DNA, the CDR3 is TGTGCCAGCTCCGGGACAGGGCTTGGCTACACCTTC.